This entry lists 15 T cell receptor beta chains sequenced from one sample in a study of T cell repertoires in cytomegalovirus infection (dated by TCRdb to between 2019 and 2020). This specimen's treatment or condition label, interpreted: in vitro stimulation with specific CMV peptide epitopes to enrich CMV-specific T cells. These receptors lack a known antigen. Sequencing relied on an Illumina HiSeq 1500. TCRdb trimmed the raw reads at Q25, called clones with MiXCR and kept productive beta chains. Each CDR3 protein gets just one entry, which takes the most common genes and DNA from the rows behind it. Across this sample there are roughly 990,000 distinct CDR3 sequences, with around 32% seen only once. The ten largest clones add up to about an eighth of the sample. Sequencing was performed on cultured CD8+ T cells from PBMCs, taken from culture after CMV antigen stimulation. Every receptor here comes from a human donor in good health (CMV status not recorded). Some clones in this sample may be carry-over from other donors' samples.

The chain combines TRBV19 with TRBJ1-1, with 9 positions matching TRBD1. The V and J ends lost 1 base and 5 bases, in that order; junction bases with no gene match: 5. The CDR3 covers 15 residues. Germline values: CDR1 LNHDA, CDR2 SQIVND (reference sequence). The CDR3 nucleotides are TGTGCCAGTAGTATAGTTGACAGGGGGGAGACTGAAGCTTTCTTT. It encodes CASSIVDRGETEAFF.

This clonotype was counted many times. The chain combines TRBV28 with TRBJ2-7; TRBD1 matches at 12 bases. V lost 6 bases to trimming and J lost 5 bases; unmatched junction nucleotides: 5. This CDR3 region has 14 residues. In germline, CDR1 is MDHEN, CDR2 SYDVKM. As DNA, the CDR3 is TGTGCCAGCAGGGCCGGGACAGGGGGCAACGAGCAGTACGTC. Amino acid sequence: CASRAGTGGNEQYV.

This clonotype was seen only a few times. The J gene is TRBJ1-2, the V gene TRBV6-2 or TRBV6-3; possible D gene TRBD1, 5 bases. V was cut by 8 bases and J by 4 bases, with 11 bases left in between. The CDR3 has 12 residues. CDR1 and CDR2 (germline): MNHEY, SVGEGT. CDR3 nucleotides: TGTGCCAGCGGGGCGCGGGTCTATGGCTACACCTTC. Its protein product is CASGARVYGYTF.

This rearrangement joins TRBV6-5 to TRBJ2-7; possibly TRBD1 for D (6 bases). V shed 0 bases and J shed 5 bases, with 14 bases lying between them. CDR3 length: 15 residues. From germline, CDR1 is MNHEY and CDR2 SVGAGI. CDR3 protein: CASSYSIVGGDEQYF. The CDR3 DNA sequence: TGTGCCAGCAGTTACTCGATTGTTGGGGGCGACGAGCAGTACTTC.

This clonotype came up a few times. The V and J genes are TRBV20-1 and TRBJ1-5, with D uncertain. There are 12 residues in the CDR3. The germline V gene encodes CDR1 DFQATT and CDR2 SNEGSKA (reference sequence). V dropped 2 bases and J dropped 1 base, with 3 bases sitting between them. The CDR3 spells CSARISNQPQHF. In DNA, the CDR3 is TGCAGTGCTAGAATCAGCAATCAGCCCCAGCATTTT.

This clonotype was seen a handful of times. V and J are TRBV7-9 and TRBJ2-1; D not certain. The V gene's germline CDR1 is SEHNR and CDR2 FQNEAQ (reference sequence). CDR3 size: 13 residues. V dropped 5 bases and J dropped 5 bases, with 10 bases sitting between them. This chain's CDR3 is CASSPKGNNEQFF. CDR3 nucleotides: TGTGCCAGCAGCCCTAAAGGGAACAATGAGCAGTTCTTC.

This clonotype showed up many times. V gene TRBV11-2 combines with J gene TRBJ2-3; D ambiguous. The CDR3 loop spans 15 amino acids. Germline V gene data show CDR1 as SGHAT and CDR2 as FQNNGV. The V end lost 5 bases, the J end lost 2 bases, and 14 bases lay between the germline ends. The CDR3 bases are TGTGCCAGCAGCCCAGAGGCTACTCCCACAGATACGCAGTATTTT. Protein sequence: CASSPEATPTDTQYF.

The chain employs TRBV20-1 and TRBJ1-1, with 7 nucleotides matching TRBD1. Per the germline V gene, CDR1 is DFQATT and CDR2 is SNEGSKA (reference sequence). The V gene end was trimmed by 7 bases and the J gene end by 4 bases; junction bases not matched to a gene: 3. The CDR3 spans 11 residues. CDR3 in amino acids: CSEGAGTEAFF. CDR3 DNA: TGCAGTGAGGGGGCTGGCACTGAAGCTTTCTTT.

This clonotype showed up many times. The chain recombines TRBV7-8 with TRBJ2-3; D may be TRBD2 (5 bases). From germline, CDR1 is SGHVS and CDR2 FQNEAQ. Trimming took 5 bases from V and 2 from J, leaving 14 bases between them. The CDR3 has 15 residues. The CDR3 reads CASSAGLSDTDTQYF. DNA for the CDR3: TGTGCCAGCAGCGCCGGACTTAGCGACACAGATACGCAGTATTTT.

This clonotype was picked up a small number of times. The rearrangement uses TRBV7-6 and TRBJ2-7, with D possibly matching TRBD2 (6 bases). Trimming stripped 5 bases from V and 5 bases from J, with 19 bases between. Germline V gives CDR1 SGHVS, CDR2 FNYEAQ. The length of the CDR3 is 15 residues. CDR3 loop: CASSTRDSSVDEQYF. CDR3 DNA sequence: TGTGCCAGCAGCACACGGGACTCCTCGGTGGACGAGCAGTACTTC.

This clonotype showed up many times. This chain links TRBV19 with TRBJ1-5; the match to TRBD1 covers 11 bases. Germline V lookup: CDR1 LNHDA, CDR2 SQIVND (reference sequence). CDR3 length equals 16 residues. Trimming removed 0 bases from V and 8 bases from J; junction bases left unmatched: 6. This chain's CDR3 is CASSIDGDRGFKPQHF. In DNA, the CDR3 is TGTGCCAGTAGTATAGACGGGGACAGGGGGTTTAAGCCCCAGCATTTT.

This clonotype was detected a few times. The genes are TRBV20-1 and TRBJ2-7; no firm D call. V was cut by 4 bases and J by 5 bases, with 18 bases left in between. The germline gives CDR1 DFQATT, CDR2 SNEGSKA (reference sequence). This CDR3 comprises 14 residues. CDR3 DNA sequence: TGCAGTGCTACAGGAGACGGGCCTATGGACGAGCAGTACTTC. This encodes CSATGDGPMDEQYF.

The chain employs TRBV28 and TRBJ1-2; perhaps TRBD1 as D (6 bases). Trimming removed 5 bases from V and 3 bases from J, with 13 bases in between. Per germline, CDR1 MDHEN and CDR2 SYDVKM. The CDR3 length is 14 residues. This CDR3 is CASSASTGDYGYTF. The CDR3 DNA follows: TGTGCCAGCAGTGCTTCGACAGGTGACTATGGCTACACCTTC.

This clonotype has a handful of counts. The rearrangement joins TRBV4-1 to TRBJ1-3; D is undetermined. Deletions cut 0 bases from V and 4 bases from J, with 7 bases between. This CDR3 comprises 14 residues. Per germline, CDR1 MGHRA and CDR2 YSYEKL. The CDR3 nucleotides read TGCGCCAGCAGCCAAGATCCTAGCGGAAACACCATATATTTT. It translates to CASSQDPSGNTIYF.

This clonotype was seen only a few times. This chain connects TRBV7-2 to TRBJ1-2; D is unresolved. The germline CDR1 and CDR2 sequences are SGHTA and FQGNSA. This CDR3 is 13 amino acids long. V was cut by 1 base and J by 8 bases, with 11 bases left in between. The CDR3: CASSLGVFPGYTF. CDR3 nucleotides: TGTGCCAGCAGCTTAGGAGTTTTTCCGGGCTACACCTTC.